These 5 T cell receptor beta chains were all obtained from the same sample, sequenced in a study of identical twins. MiXCR, run by TCRdb on the 5' RACE reads, gives a single entry per CDR3 protein. Of under 450,000 distinct CDR3 sequences listed, about a fifth are singletons. Sequenced sample: naive T cells sorted from blood. These receptors all come from a man aged 50-59 years in good health.

This clonotype was counted between two and nine times. The V and J genes are TRBV7-9 and TRBJ2-2; 7 bases fit TRBD2. Germline V lookup: CDR1 SEHNR, CDR2 FQNEAQ (reference sequence). V was pared by 4 bases and J by 1 base, with 9 bases of the junction left unmatched. This CDR3 is built from 17 residues. The CDR3 DNA reads as TGTGCCAGCAGCTCCCCAGGCGGGAGTGAGAACACCGGGGAGCTGTTTTTT. This gives the protein CASSSPGGSENTGELFF.

This clonotype was seen a handful of times. The rearrangement joins TRBV12-5 to TRBJ2-3; D perhaps matches TRBD1 (5 bases). The V gene lost 1 base and the J gene lost 6 bases, with 11 bases spanning the gap. The CDR3 extends over 14 amino acids. The germline V gene encodes CDR1 LGHNT and CDR2 FRNRAP. Here the CDR3 reads CASGLGGPPDTQYF. The CDR3 region has the DNA TGTGCTAGTGGTTTGGGGGGCCCTCCGGATACGCAGTATTTT.

This clonotype was seen many times. The CDR3 sequence is CASSLGWVDSGANVLTF. DNA for the CDR3: TGTGCCAGCAGTTTAGGTTGGGTAGATTCTGGGGCCAACGTCCTGACTTTC. The chain uses TRBV12-3 or TRBV12-4 and TRBJ2-6; D not resolved. V lost 1 base, J lost 1 base, and 11 bases lay in between. The CDR3 has 17 residues.

This clonotype was seen repeatedly, ten times or more. The chain recombines TRBV11-2 with TRBJ1-2; no reliable D call. There are 15 residues in the CDR3. The ends were cut back, 1 base at V and 0 bases at J, with 9 bases in the middle. Germline assignment: CDR1 SGHAT and CDR2 FQNNGV. This chain's CDR3 is CASSLAGSPNYGYTF. CDR3 in DNA: TGTGCCAGCAGCTTAGCAGGATCGCCTAACTATGGCTACACCTTC.

The chain links TRBV4-3 to TRBJ2-1, with D perhaps matching TRBD1 (6 bases). The CDR3 sequence is 11 residues long. V lost 3 bases and J 12 bases, leaving 9 bases between the germline ends. CDR1 is LGHNA and CDR2 is YSLEER in the germline V gene. As DNA, the CDR3 is TGCGCCAGCAGCCAGGGGACAAGGCAGTTCTTC. Protein: CASSQGTRQFF.